The present T cell receptor (beta chain) was sequenced within a study of vaccination effects on CD4 cells after COVID-19. Study results and caveats: Whether induced by infection or by vaccine, clones showed marked clonal contraction late after vaccination. Healthy vaccinees had only 1 of 255 vaccine-induced clones cross-react with common cold coronaviruses.

Having been cultured for around ten days, the cells underwent CD4+ T cell isolation. Participants got two doses of BNT162b2 or mRNA-1273 vaccine. IL-2 medium supplanted half the medium on days 3 and 7. Turning to this clone: Its antigen remains unidentified.

The method was immunoSEQ multiplex PCR; TCRdb's version includes in-frame clones alone and lacks a portion of them. The table has approximately 66,000 clones, roughly 80% seen once. Germline V gene data show CDR1 as MDHEN and CDR2 as SYDVKM. V was pared by 4 bases and J by 5 bases, with 10 bases of the junction left unmatched. The CDR3 sequence is 15 residues long. The chain combines TRBV28 with TRBJ1-1, with 7 bases lining up with TRBD1. This clonotype was sampled from a human donor who received a COVID-19 vaccine. The sequencing used CD4+ T cells from PBMCs cultured without peptide, collected after COVID-19 vaccination. This chain's CDR3 is CASSSQTTGWTEAFF. DNA for the CDR3: TGTGCCAGCAGTTCGCAGACGACAGGGTGGACTGAAGCTTTCTTT. Drawing the rest from reference TRBV28 and TRBJ1-1, the complete variable domain is DVKVTQSSRYLVKRTGEKVFLECVQDMDHENMFWYRQDPGLGLRLIYFSYDVKMKEKGDIPEGYSVSREKKERFSLILESASTNQTSMYLCASSSQTTGWTEAFFGQGTRLTVV.